What follows is one T cell receptor beta chain and its context. The table came from immunoSEQ multiplex PCR; TCRdb's copy has only in-frame clones and leaves some out. Among hundreds of thousands of clones listed, 70% to 90% were seen once. The sample belongs to a study of shared T cell receptors in the human thymus. CDR1 is SGHVS and CDR2 is FNYEAQ in the germline V gene. This CDR3 is built from 14 residues. V lost 5 bases, J lost 6 bases, and 8 bases stayed unmatched. These data were also reused for a study on human thymus T cells. Turning to that study: Obtained as resections during corrective heart surgery, the thymus tissue was then studied. Within thymic and blood repertoires, V and J gene usage appeared to be biased. Related research has reported that thymic repertoires overlap highly among unrelated individuals.

Sequenced sample: thymocytes. This sequence joins TRBV7-6 and TRBJ1-1; TRBD1 matches 8 bases. This clonotype originated in a boy in the first two years of life with a congenital heart defect. The CDR3 DNA follows: TGTGCCAGCAGCCTAAGGGACAGGTATTCTGAAGCTTTCTTT. This encodes CASSLRDRYSEAFF.